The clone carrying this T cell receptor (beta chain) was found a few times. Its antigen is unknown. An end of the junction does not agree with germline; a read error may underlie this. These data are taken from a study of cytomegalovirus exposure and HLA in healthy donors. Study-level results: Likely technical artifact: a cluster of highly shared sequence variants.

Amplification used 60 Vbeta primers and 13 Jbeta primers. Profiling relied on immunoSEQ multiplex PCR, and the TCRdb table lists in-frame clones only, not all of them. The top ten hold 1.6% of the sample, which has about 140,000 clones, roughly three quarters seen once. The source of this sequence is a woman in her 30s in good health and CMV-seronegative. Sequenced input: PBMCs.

The DNA of the CDR3 is TGTGTCAGCAGTGAGTCCGGCCAGGGGGCGCTGGGCTACACCTTC. Translation: CVSSESGQGALGYTF. The chain recombines TRBV25-1 with TRBJ1-2, with 8 bases aligning to TRBD1. This CDR3 region has 15 residues. CDR1 is MGHDK and CDR2 is SYGVNS in the germline V gene.